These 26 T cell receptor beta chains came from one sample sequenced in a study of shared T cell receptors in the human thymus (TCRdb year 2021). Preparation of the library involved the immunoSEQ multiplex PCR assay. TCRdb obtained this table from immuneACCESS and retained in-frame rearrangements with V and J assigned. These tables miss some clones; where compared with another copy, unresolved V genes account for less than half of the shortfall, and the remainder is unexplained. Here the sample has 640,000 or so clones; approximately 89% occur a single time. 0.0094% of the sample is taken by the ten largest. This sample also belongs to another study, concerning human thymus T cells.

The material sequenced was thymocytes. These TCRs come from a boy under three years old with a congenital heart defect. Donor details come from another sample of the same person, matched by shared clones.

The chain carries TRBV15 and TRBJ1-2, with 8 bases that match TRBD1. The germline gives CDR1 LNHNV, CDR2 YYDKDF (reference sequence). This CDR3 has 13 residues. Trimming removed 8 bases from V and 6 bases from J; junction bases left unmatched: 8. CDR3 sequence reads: CATQIQGENGYTF. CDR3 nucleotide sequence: TGTGCCACCCAAATACAGGGGGAAAATGGCTACACCTTC.

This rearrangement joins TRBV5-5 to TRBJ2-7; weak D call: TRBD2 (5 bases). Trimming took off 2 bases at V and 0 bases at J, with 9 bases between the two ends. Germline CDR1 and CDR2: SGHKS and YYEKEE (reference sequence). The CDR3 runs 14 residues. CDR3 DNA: TGTGCCAGCAGCTTCGGGATGAGCTCCTACGAGCAGTACTTC. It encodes CASSFGMSSYEQYF. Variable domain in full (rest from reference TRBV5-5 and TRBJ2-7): DAGVTQSPTHLIKTRGQQVTLRCSPISGHKSVSWYQQVLGQGPQFIFQYYEKEERGRGNFPDRFSARQFPNYSSELNVNALLLGDSALYLCASSFGMSSYEQYFGPGTRLTVT.

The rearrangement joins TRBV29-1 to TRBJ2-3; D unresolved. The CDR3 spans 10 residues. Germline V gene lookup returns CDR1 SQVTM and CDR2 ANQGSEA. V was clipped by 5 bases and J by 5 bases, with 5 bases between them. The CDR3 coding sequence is TGCAGCGTTATCCTAGATACGCAGTATTTT. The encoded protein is CSVILDTQYF.

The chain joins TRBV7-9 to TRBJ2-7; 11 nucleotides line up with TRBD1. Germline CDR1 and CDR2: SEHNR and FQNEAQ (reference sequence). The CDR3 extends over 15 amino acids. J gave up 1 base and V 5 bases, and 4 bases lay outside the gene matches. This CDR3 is CASSPWDRGSYEQYF. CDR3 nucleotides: TGTGCCAGCAGCCCCTGGGACAGGGGGTCCTACGAGCAGTACTTC.

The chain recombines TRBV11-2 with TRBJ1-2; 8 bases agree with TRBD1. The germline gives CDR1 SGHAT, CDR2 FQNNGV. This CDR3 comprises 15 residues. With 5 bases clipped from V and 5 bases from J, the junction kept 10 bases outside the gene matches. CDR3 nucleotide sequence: TGTGCCAGCAGCACCACCCCCGGACAGGGATATGGCTACACCTTC. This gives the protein CASSTTPGQGYGYTF.

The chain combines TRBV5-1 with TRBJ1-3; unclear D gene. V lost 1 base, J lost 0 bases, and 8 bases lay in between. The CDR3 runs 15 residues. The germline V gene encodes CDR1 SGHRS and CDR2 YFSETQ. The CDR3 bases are TGCGCCAGCAGCTTGACGGTCGGCTCTGGAAACACCATATATTTT. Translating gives CASSLTVGSGNTIYF.

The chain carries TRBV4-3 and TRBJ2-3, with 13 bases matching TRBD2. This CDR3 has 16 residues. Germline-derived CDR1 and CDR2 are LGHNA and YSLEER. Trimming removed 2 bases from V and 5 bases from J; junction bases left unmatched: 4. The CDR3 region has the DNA TGCGCCAGCAGCCAAACTAGCGGGGGGGCAGGAGATACGCAGTATTTT. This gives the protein CASSQTSGGAGDTQYF.

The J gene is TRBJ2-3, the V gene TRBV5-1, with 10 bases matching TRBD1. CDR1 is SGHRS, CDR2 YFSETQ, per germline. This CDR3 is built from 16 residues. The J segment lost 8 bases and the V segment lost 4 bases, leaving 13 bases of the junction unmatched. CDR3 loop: CASSQGGQGDLGTQYF. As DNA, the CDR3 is TGCGCCAGCAGCCAAGGCGGACAGGGGGACCTTGGTACGCAGTATTTT.

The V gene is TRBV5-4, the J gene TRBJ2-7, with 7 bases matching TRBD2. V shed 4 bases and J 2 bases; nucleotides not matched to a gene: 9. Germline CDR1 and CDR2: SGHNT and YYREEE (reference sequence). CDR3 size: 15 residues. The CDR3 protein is CASSGSGIGPYEQYF. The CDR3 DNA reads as TGTGCCAGCAGCGGAAGCGGGATTGGCCCCTACGAGCAGTACTTC.

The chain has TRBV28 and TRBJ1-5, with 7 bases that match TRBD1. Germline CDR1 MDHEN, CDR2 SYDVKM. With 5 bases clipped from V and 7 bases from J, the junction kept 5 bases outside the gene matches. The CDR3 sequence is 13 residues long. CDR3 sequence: CASSTGVRQPQHF. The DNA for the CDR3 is TGTGCCAGCAGTACAGGGGTAAGGCAGCCCCAGCATTTT.

The CDR3 here is CASSKKGAATLNQPQHF. The CDR3 DNA follows: TGCGCCAGCAGCAAAAAGGGGGCAGCGACCCTTAATCAGCCCCAGCATTTT. V and J are TRBV23-1 and TRBJ1-5; 7 bases fit TRBD1. TRBV23-1 is designated an ORF whose function remains uncertain. The length of the CDR3 is 17 residues. Unmatched junction bases numbered 15, after V lost 6 bases and J lost 4 bases.

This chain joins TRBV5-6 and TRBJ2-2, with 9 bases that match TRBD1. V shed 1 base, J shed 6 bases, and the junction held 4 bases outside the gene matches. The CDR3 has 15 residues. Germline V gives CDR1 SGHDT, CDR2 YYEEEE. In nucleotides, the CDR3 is TGTGCCAGCAGCTTGAGGGGACAGGGAGCCGGGGAGCTGTTTTTT. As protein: CASSLRGQGAGELFF.

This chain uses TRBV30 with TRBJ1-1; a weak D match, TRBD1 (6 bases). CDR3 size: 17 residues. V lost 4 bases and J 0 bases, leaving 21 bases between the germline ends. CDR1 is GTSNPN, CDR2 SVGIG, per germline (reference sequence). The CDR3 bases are TGTGCCTGGATAGGGAGGGGACACAGGATTATGAACACTGAAGCTTTCTTT. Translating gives CAWIGRGHRIMNTEAFF. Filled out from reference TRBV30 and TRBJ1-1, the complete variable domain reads SQTIHQWPATLVQPVGSPLSLECTVEGTSNPNLYWYRQAAGRGLQLLFYSVGIGQISSEVPQNLSASRPQDRQFILSSKKLLLSDSGFYLCAWIGRGHRIMNTEAFFGQGTRLTVV.

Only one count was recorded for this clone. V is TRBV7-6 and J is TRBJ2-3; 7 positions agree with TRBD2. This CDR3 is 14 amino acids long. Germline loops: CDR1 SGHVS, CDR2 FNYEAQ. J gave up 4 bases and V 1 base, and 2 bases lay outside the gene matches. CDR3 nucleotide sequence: TGTGCCAGCAGCTTAGGGGGAGGGGCAGATACGCAGTATTTT. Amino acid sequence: CASSLGGGADTQYF. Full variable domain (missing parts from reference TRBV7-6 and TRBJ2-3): GAGVSQSPRYKVTKRGQDVALRCDPISGHVSLYWYRQALGQGPEFLTYFNYEAQQDKSGLPNDRFSAERPEGSISTLTIQRTEQRDSAMYRCASSLGGGADTQYFGPGTRLTVL.

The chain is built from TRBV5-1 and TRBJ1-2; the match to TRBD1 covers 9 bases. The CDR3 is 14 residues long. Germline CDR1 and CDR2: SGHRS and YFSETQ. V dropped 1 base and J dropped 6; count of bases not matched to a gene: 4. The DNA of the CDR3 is TGCGCCAGCAGCTTGTCCGGGACAGGGCATGGCTACACCTTC. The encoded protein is CASSLSGTGHGYTF.

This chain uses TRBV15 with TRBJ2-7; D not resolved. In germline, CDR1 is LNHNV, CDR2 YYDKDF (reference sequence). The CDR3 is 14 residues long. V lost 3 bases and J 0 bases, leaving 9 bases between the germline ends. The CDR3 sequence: CATSRVRGSYEQYF. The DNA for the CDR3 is TGTGCCACCAGCAGGGTCCGCGGCTCCTACGAGCAGTACTTC.

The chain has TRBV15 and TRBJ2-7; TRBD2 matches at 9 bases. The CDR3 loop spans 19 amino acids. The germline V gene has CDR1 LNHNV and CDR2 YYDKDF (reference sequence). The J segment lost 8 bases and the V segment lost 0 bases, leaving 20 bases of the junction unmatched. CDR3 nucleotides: TGTGCCACCAGCAGAGATCTCCCCCCGGAAGTAGCGGGAGTGGGTAAGCAGTACTTC. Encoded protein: CATSRDLPPEVAGVGKQYF. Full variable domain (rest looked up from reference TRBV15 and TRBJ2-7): DAMVIQNPRYQVTQFGKPVTLSCSQTLNHNVMYWYQQKSSQAPKLLFHYYDKDFNNEADTPDNFQSRRPNTSFCFLDIRSPGLGDTAMYLCATSRDLPPEVAGVGKQYFGPGTRLTVT.

This CDR3 reads CAWTPGGGNQPQHF. The CDR3 DNA is TGTGCCTGGACCCCTGGAGGGGGCAATCAGCCCCAGCATTTT. J is TRBJ1-5 and V is TRBV30; a weak D match, TRBD1 (5 bases). Per germline, CDR1 GTSNPN and CDR2 SVGIG (reference sequence). V shed 4 bases and J shed 2 bases, with 12 bases lying between them. The CDR3 length is 14 residues.

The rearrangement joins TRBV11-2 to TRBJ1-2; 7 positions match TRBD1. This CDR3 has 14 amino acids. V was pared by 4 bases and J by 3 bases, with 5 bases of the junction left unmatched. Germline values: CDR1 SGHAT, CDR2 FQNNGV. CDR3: CASSSRDSYYGYTF. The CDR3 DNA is TGTGCCAGCAGCTCCCGGGACAGCTACTATGGCTACACCTTC.

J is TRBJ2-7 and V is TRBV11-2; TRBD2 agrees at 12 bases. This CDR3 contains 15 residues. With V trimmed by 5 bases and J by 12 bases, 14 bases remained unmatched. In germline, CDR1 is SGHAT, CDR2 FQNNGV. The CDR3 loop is CASSNSGPSGRVLYF. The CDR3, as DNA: TGTGCCAGCAGCAACTCTGGGCCTAGCGGGAGGGTTCTGTACTTC. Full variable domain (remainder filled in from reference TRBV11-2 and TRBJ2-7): EAGVAQSPRYKIIEKRQSVAFWCNPISGHATLYWYQQILGQGPKLLIQFQNNGVVDDSQLPKDRFSAERLKGVDSTLKIQPAKLEDSAVYLCASSNSGPSGRVLYFGPGTRLTVT.

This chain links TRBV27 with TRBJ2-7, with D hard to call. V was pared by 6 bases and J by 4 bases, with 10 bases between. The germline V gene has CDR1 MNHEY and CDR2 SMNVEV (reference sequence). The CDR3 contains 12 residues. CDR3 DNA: TGTGCCAGCAGCCCCGGGTCTTACGAGCAGTACTTC. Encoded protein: CASSPGSYEQYF.

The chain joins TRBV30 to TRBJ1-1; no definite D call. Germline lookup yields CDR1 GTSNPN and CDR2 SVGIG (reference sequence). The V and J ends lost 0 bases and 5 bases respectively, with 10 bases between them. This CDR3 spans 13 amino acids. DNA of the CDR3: TGTGCCTGGAGTGTGGGCAGATGGACTGAAGCTTTCTTT. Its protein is CAWSVGRWTEAFF.

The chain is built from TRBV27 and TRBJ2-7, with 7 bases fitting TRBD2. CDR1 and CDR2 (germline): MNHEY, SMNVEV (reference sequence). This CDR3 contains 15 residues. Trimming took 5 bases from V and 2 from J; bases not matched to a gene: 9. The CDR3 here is CASSARRAGTYEQYF. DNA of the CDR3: TGTGCCAGCAGTGCCCGTCGAGCGGGGACCTACGAGCAGTACTTC.

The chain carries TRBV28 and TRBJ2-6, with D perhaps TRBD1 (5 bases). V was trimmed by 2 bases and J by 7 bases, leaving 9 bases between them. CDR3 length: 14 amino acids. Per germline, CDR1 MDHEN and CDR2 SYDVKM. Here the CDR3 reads CASSLDSVANVLTF. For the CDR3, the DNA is TGTGCCAGCAGTTTAGACAGCGTCGCCAACGTCCTGACTTTC.

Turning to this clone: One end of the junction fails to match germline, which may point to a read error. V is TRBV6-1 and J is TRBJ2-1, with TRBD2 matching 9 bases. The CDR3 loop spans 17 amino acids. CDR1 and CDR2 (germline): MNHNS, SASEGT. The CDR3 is CDSSEQAGGGGGNEQFF. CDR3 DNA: TGTGACAGCAGTGAACAGGCGGGAGGGGGCGGAGGGAATGAGCAGTTCTTC.

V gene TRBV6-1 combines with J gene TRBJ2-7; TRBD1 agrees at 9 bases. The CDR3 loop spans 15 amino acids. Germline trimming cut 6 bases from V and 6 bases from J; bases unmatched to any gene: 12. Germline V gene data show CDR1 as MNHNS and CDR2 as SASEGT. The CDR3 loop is CASSVYRTGEFEQYF. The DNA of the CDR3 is TGTGCCAGCAGCGTATACCGGACAGGGGAGTTCGAGCAGTACTTC.